The clone carrying this T cell receptor beta chain is a singleton in its sample. Its antigen is not known. CDR1 and CDR2 (germline): MDHEN, SYDVKM. Trimming removed 2 bases from V and 8 bases from J, with 9 bases in between. This CDR3 has 12 amino acids. This entry belongs to a study of T cell responses to AZD1222 COVID-19 vaccine. Overall study findings and caveats: Only a handful of individuals given AZD1222 were seropositive at baseline. Females outnumbered males among donors, who were mostly white British; clonal diversity was possibly underestimated.

Data came from immunoSEQ multiplex PCR; TCRdb stores just in-frame clones and leaves some out. The sample records approximately 110,000 clones, around 82% being singletons. Specimen: peripheral blood, collected on day 0 of AZD1222 vaccination. The V gene is TRBV28, the J gene TRBJ1-2; D remains unclear. The clonotype was recovered from an adult in good health. The CDR3: CASSLGGWGYTF. The CDR3 DNA is TGTGCCAGCAGTTTAGGTGGATGGGGCTACACCTTC.